These 13 T cell receptor beta chains share one sample of origin, sequenced in a study of beta chain features in type 1 diabetes. Whole-study findings and limits: TCRB CDR3s were moderately but significantly shorter in Type 1 diabetes patients in all four CD4+ subsets.

The sequenced template was cDNA made from the entire isolated RNA. Assay used: immunoSEQ multiplex PCR; TCRdb lists only in-frame clones, some missing. Counted here are some 250,000 clones, over 11% occurring once; the ten biggest clones make up roughly 0.019%. Their target antigens are unknown. Sequencing was done on a sample of naive CD4+ T cells from blood. Receptors were obtained from a young man with type 1 diabetes.

This clone appeared a few times. The rearrangement links TRBV11-2 to TRBJ1-5, with no clear D. The germline V and J ends were trimmed by 2 bases and 5 bases, with 10 bases remaining between them. Germline CDR1 reads SGHAT; CDR2 reads FQNNGV. The CDR3 is made up of 14 amino acids. The CDR3 bases are TGTGCCAGCAGCTTAAACAGATTAGATCAGCCCCAGCATTTT. Amino acids: CASSLNRLDQPQHF. The complete variable domain, with remaining parts taken from reference TRBV11-2 and TRBJ1-5, reads EAGVAQSPRYKIIEKRQSVAFWCNPISGHATLYWYQQILGQGPKLLIQFQNNGVVDDSQLPKDRFSAERLKGVDSTLKIQPAKLEDSAVYLCASSLNRLDQPQHFGDGTRLSIL.

The rearrangement links TRBV7-8 to TRBJ2-2; 9 bases match TRBD1. Germline lookup yields CDR1 SGHVS and CDR2 FQNEAQ. V lost 3 bases and J lost 4; bases outside the gene matches: 9. The CDR3 covers 17 residues. CDR3 coding DNA: TGTGCCAGCAGCTTCCCCGACAGGGGGAGGGGCACCGGGGAGCTGTTTTTT. It yields the protein CASSFPDRGRGTGELFF. Full variable domain (rest looked up from reference TRBV7-8 and TRBJ2-2): GAGVSQSPRYKVAKRGQDVALRCDPISGHVSLFWYQQALGQGPEFLTYFQNEAQLDKSGLPSDRFFAERPEGSVSTLKIQRTQQEDSAVYLCASSFPDRGRGTGELFFGEGSRLTVL.

V gene TRBV18 combines with J gene TRBJ1-2; D might be TRBD1 (5 bases). The CDR3 runs 13 residues. CDR1 is KGHSH and CDR2 is LQKENI in the germline V gene. Trimming took off 3 bases at V and 6 bases at J, with 11 bases between the two ends. CDR3 in amino acids: CASSPREQDGYTF. In DNA form, the CDR3 reads TGTGCCAGCTCACCTCGTGAACAGGATGGCTACACCTTC.

This rearrangement joins TRBV6-1 to TRBJ2-1; the match to TRBD2 covers 11 bases. CDR3 length: 16 amino acids. With 0 bases clipped from V and 8 bases from J, the junction kept 6 bases outside the gene matches. CDR1 is MNHNS, CDR2 SASEGT, per germline. CDR3 in DNA: TGTGCCAGCAGTGAAGCCACTAGCGGGAGTTTCGATGAGCAGTTCTTC. This translates into CASSEATSGSFDEQFF.

The chain recombines TRBV11-3 with TRBJ2-7; the D gene is possibly TRBD1 (6 bases). This CDR3 comprises 13 residues. Germline-derived CDR1 and CDR2 are SGHNT and YENEEA. Trimming removed 5 bases at V and 2 bases at J, with 10 bases between. The CDR3 nucleotides read TGTGCCAGCAGCCAAGCAGGGGCCTACGAGCAGTACTTC. This gives the protein CASSQAGAYEQYF.

The chain uses TRBV30 and TRBJ2-7; D possibly corresponds to TRBD1 (5 bases). There are 13 residues in the CDR3. V was shortened by 5 bases and J by 4 bases, with 15 bases between the two germline ends. Germline assignment: CDR1 GTSNPN and CDR2 SVGIG (reference sequence). DNA for the CDR3: TGTGCCTGGGGCGGACAAGCCGAATACGAGCAGTACTTC. Translating gives CAWGGQAEYEQYF. Looking up the rest from reference TRBV30 and TRBJ2-7 gives the full variable domain: SQTIHQWPATLVQPVGSPLSLECTVEGTSNPNLYWYRQAAGRGLQLLFYSVGIGQISSEVPQNLSASRPQDRQFILSSKKLLLSDSGFYLCAWGGQAEYEQYFGPGTRLTVT.

This chain connects TRBV6-5 to TRBJ1-2; D is ambiguous. Germline values: CDR1 MNHEY, CDR2 SVGAGI. The V end lost 6 bases, the J end lost 4 bases, and 9 bases lay between the germline ends. CDR3 length: 12 amino acids. The CDR3 DNA reads as TGTGCCAGCAGGGTTACCGGCTATGGCTACACCTTC. Encoded protein: CASRVTGYGYTF.

This clone appeared a few times. The chain couples TRBV30 to TRBJ2-7, with 7 nucleotides matching TRBD1. The CDR3 contains 13 residues. Trimming removed 0 bases from V and 5 bases from J; junction bases left unmatched: 4. Per the germline V gene, CDR1 is GTSNPN and CDR2 is SVGIG (reference sequence). CDR3 nucleotides: TGTGCCTGGAGTGTCAGGGGGAACCACGAGCAGTACTTC. This codes for CAWSVRGNHEQYF.

This clone has a handful of counts. V usage is TRBV5-4 and J usage is TRBJ1-2, with 7 bases lining up with TRBD1. CDR3 length: 15 amino acids. Losses at the gene ends were 0 bases for V and 4 bases for J; bases not matched to a gene: 6. Germline CDR1 and CDR2: SGHNT and YYREEE (reference sequence). The CDR3 nucleotides read TGTGCCAGCAGCTTGGGAACAGGGGAAACCTATGGCTACACCTTC. Amino acids: CASSLGTGETYGYTF.

This clone occurred a few times. J is TRBJ1-1 and V is TRBV5-1, with D uncertain. V gave up 3 bases and J gave up 5 bases, with 8 bases separating them. Germline CDR1 SGHRS, CDR2 YFSETQ. The CDR3 extends over 12 amino acids. The CDR3 loop is CASSSRSTEAFF. As DNA, the CDR3 is TGCGCCAGCAGCTCTAGGAGTACTGAAGCTTTCTTT. Complete variable domain (other parts from reference TRBV5-1 and TRBJ1-1): KAGVTQTPRYLIKTRGQQVTLSCSPISGHRSVSWYQQTPGQGLQFLFEYFSETQRNKGNFPGRFSGRQFSNSRSEMNVSTLELGDSALYLCASSSRSTEAFFGQGTRLTVV.

This clone showed up just a few times. The rearrangement links TRBV27 to TRBJ1-5; 10 nucleotides align to TRBD1. Per the germline V gene, CDR1 is MNHEY and CDR2 is SMNVEV (reference sequence). CDR3 length equals 17 residues. V shed 5 bases and J 5 bases; nucleotides not matched to a gene: 12. CDR3 residues: CASSPGTGEALYQPQHF. In nucleotides, the CDR3 is TGTGCCAGCAGTCCCGGGACAGGGGAAGCCCTCTATCAGCCCCAGCATTTT.

V usage is TRBV7-2 and J usage is TRBJ1-1; 7 bases are shared with TRBD1. Germline V gene lookup returns CDR1 SGHTA and CDR2 FQGNSA. With 3 bases clipped from V and 4 bases from J, the junction kept 5 bases outside the gene matches. The CDR3 runs to 14 residues. CDR3 amino acids: CASSLDRWGTEAFF. In DNA form, the CDR3 reads TGTGCCAGCAGCTTGGACAGGTGGGGCACTGAAGCTTTCTTT.

The table lists this clone with a few counts. CDR3 nucleotides: TGTGCCAGCAGTAAGAGGAGTGGGGGCGAAGAGACCCAGTACTTC. This encodes CASSKRSGGEETQYF. V usage is TRBV6-1 and J usage is TRBJ2-5; tentative D call: TRBD1 (6 bases). The V end was cut by 5 bases, the J end by 3 bases, with 16 bases between. The CDR3 has 15 residues. The germline V gene encodes CDR1 MNHNS and CDR2 SASEGT.